This T cell receptor (beta chain) was recovered during a study of OX40 agonist ivuxolimab in advanced cancers. Study-wide background: Prior checkpoint blockade (anti-PD-1, anti-PD-L1 or anti-CTLA-4) was permitted; around 40% had it.

Produced via immunoSEQ multiplex PCR; TCRdb's table is partial and in-frame only. This sample has some 69,000 clones, with about four fifths found just once. Losses at the gene ends were 5 bases for V and 5 bases for J; bases not matched to a gene: 11. This CDR3 has 15 amino acids. The germline CDR1 and CDR2 sequences are MNHEY and SVGAGI. This clone was seen just once. Source: CD4+ or CD8+ T cells sorted from blood, taken in a trial of the OX40 agonist ivuxolimab. The TCR was taken from an adult with an advanced solid tumor such as melanoma, head and neck, liver or kidney cancer. The chain carries TRBV6-5 and TRBJ2-5; the match to TRBD2 covers 7 bases. As DNA, the CDR3 is TGTGCCAGCAGTGCACCTCGGGAGGACGTGGAGACCCAGTACTTC. It yields the protein CASSAPREDVETQYF.